This T cell receptor beta chain appears in the sequencing data of a study of cytomegalovirus exposure and HLA in healthy donors. On the study more broadly: Both the 100 to 150 validation repertoires and the approximately 620 first-cohort repertoires used the same platform, as reported by a later analysis. Study-level findings and limits: The majority of TCR sequences were rare, yet some public TCRs appeared in many donors. Altogether, 150 to 200 TCR beta chains were recorded as cytomegalovirus-associated. Confirmation was obtained in vitro that a few CMV-associated chains are specific for CMV antigens.

The table came from immunoSEQ multiplex PCR; TCRdb's copy has only in-frame clones and leaves some out. The sample includes some 170,000 clones, 85% to 90% of them seen just once. This clone was observed a single time. Its antigen is still unknown. Germline CDR1 and CDR2: SGHRS and YFSETQ. V lost 2 bases and J lost 2; bases outside the gene matches: 10. The CDR3 is made up of 18 amino acids. Material: PBMCs. The clonotype originates from a woman younger than 30 in good health and CMV-seropositive. This chain joins TRBV5-1 and TRBJ1-4; TRBD1 matches at 9 bases. The CDR3 nucleotides are TGCGCCAGCAGCTTACGAACAGGGGGCGCGGCTACTAATGAAAAACTGTTTTTT. Protein: CASSLRTGGAATNEKLFF.